This is a list of T cell receptor beta chains from one sample in a study of vaccination effects on CD4 cells after COVID-19. These TCRs are of unknown antigen specificity. Sequenced by immunoSEQ multiplex PCR; TCRdb stores in-frame clones only, minus some. The top ten hold about a tenth of the sample, which has some 41,000 clones, around 78% seen once. The material sequenced was CD4+ T cells from PBMCs cultured with SARS-CoV-2 spike peptides, taken before COVID-19 vaccination. These receptors were collected from a human donor who received a COVID-19 vaccine. The CDR3 runs from the conserved cysteine through the conserved F or W. Clone size is shown for a subset of rows, as once, few, many or a class of expanded clone.

v_call clone_size cdr3_aa
TRBV6-6 . CASSYSNGNEQFF
TRBV7-2 . CASSLGSGVNEQFF
TRBV21-1 few CASSHWNTGELFF
TRBV19 once CASSIVGQGTEAFF
TRBV6-2/TRBV6-3 . CASSYSGRSDNSPLHF
TRBV7-9 few CASSLSTGGRGGYTF
TRBV15 . CATSNGKTSVDTGELFF
TRBV28 . CASSSRTYGYTF
TRBV24-1 . CAPPAPPLHF
TRBV20-1 . CSASPRNTEAFF
TRBV7-9 . CASSPILILRLPPGNEQFF
TRBV19 . CASSPSGNTGELFF
TRBV2 . CASRGAGSTDTQYF
TRBV25-1 . CASSDPKTGESYGYTF
TRBV2 few CASSEGGGGGSYNEQFF
TRBV19 . CASRRRGQGLGNTIYF
TRBV2 once CASNVDRGGSIQYF
TRBV28 . CASSTVFNTEAFF
TRBV10-3 . CAISPGGNTQYF
TRBV5-1 . CASSSGTSSYNEQFF
TRBV2 . CASSGWWRDTGELFF
TRBV7-7 . CASSPGQARVQETQYF
TRBV2 few CASSDPAGTIYF
TRBV18 . CASSRIQGSSSGNTIYF
TRBV5-6 once CASSLRQGVSGNTIYF
TRBV10-3 . CAIRQQGPGETQYF
TRBV19 . CASSIRGEAGELFF
TRBV25-1 . CASSNSGANVLTF
TRBV6-5 . CASRTTSETDTQYF